What follows are 14 T cell receptor beta chains derived from one specimen sequenced in a study of blood T cell repertoires in COVID-19. Generated by immunoSEQ multiplex PCR, the TCRdb table keeps only in-frame clones and is missing some. The table lists under 300,000 clones, 86% of them singletons. Sample: peripheral blood. Every receptor here comes from a man between 60 and 70 years old with acute or convalescent COVID-19.

The chain employs TRBV7-2 and TRBJ2-7, with D uncertain. Germline V gene data show CDR1 as SGHTA and CDR2 as FQGNSA. This CDR3 has 14 amino acids. The V end was cut by 1 base, the J end by 2 bases, with 9 bases between. The CDR3 spells CASSLGAPPYEQYF. The CDR3 region has the DNA TGTGCCAGCAGCTTAGGGGCTCCTCCCTACGAGCAGTACTTC.

The chain is built from TRBV28 and TRBJ1-5; 10 bases fit TRBD1. The CDR3 spans 14 residues. J lost 5 bases, V lost 6 bases, and 4 bases had no gene match. Looked up from germline, CDR1 is MDHEN and CDR2 is SYDVKM. The CDR3, as DNA: TGTGCCAGCAGGACAGGGGGCAGGTATCAGCCCCAGCATTTT. As protein: CASRTGGRYQPQHF.

This clone appeared once. The V gene is TRBV9, the J gene TRBJ1-2, with TRBD1 matching over 10 bases. With V trimmed by 2 bases and J by 7 bases, 14 bases remained unmatched. Germline values: CDR1 SGDLS, CDR2 YYNGEE. CDR3 length equals 17 residues. CDR3 nucleotide sequence: TGTGCCAGCAGCGTCCGTAGCCGGACAGGGGGAAGGGGTGGCTACACCTTC. This encodes CASSVRSRTGGRGGYTF.

V gene TRBV19 combines with J gene TRBJ1-4; D gene unclear. Germline V gene data show CDR1 as LNHDA and CDR2 as SQIVND (reference sequence). V lost 5 bases to trimming and J lost 3 bases, with 10 bases between them. This CDR3 region has 14 residues. DNA of the CDR3: TGTGCCAGTAGTCTCCGCGGGGCTAATGAAAAACTGTTTTTT. Its protein is CASSLRGANEKLFF.

This clone appeared a single time. The CDR3 is CASSLSGHPSAGELFF. CDR3 nucleotide sequence: TGTGCCAGCAGTTTATCGGGACACCCCAGCGCCGGGGAGCTGTTTTTT. The chain couples TRBV27 to TRBJ2-2; a weak D match, TRBD1 (6 bases). Germline V gene lookup returns CDR1 MNHEY and CDR2 SMNVEV (reference sequence). This CDR3 is built from 16 residues. V lost 0 bases and J 6 bases, leaving 14 bases between the germline ends.

V is TRBV5-4 and J is TRBJ2-2, with D possibly being TRBD1 (6 bases). V dropped 3 bases and J dropped 0 bases, with 12 bases sitting between them. The CDR3 runs to 16 residues. The V gene's germline CDR1 is SGHNT and CDR2 YYREEE (reference sequence). CDR3 DNA sequence: TGTGCCAGCAGCTCCGGGACACCCGCGAACACCGGGGAGCTGTTTTTT. Its translation is CASSSGTPANTGELFF.

CDR3 sequence: CASSFVPTGENTIYF. The DNA for the CDR3 is TGTGCCAGTAGTTTTGTACCGACAGGGGAGAACACCATATATTTT. This chain uses TRBV19 with TRBJ1-3; 8 nucleotides line up with TRBD1. V was clipped by 5 bases and J by 7 bases; unmatched bases: 10. CDR3 size: 15 residues. CDR1 LNHDA and CDR2 SQIVND come from the germline V gene (reference sequence).

The chain uses TRBV7-3 and TRBJ1-6; D remains ambiguous. With 5 bases removed from V and 10 bases from J, the gap between germline ends came to 12 bases. The germline gives CDR1 SGHTA, CDR2 FQGTGA. There are 13 residues in the CDR3. The CDR3 is CASSPDPQSPLHF. CDR3 nucleotide sequence: TGTGCCAGCAGCCCCGATCCCCAGTCACCCCTCCACTTT.

The chain has TRBV10-3 and TRBJ1-6, with D perhaps matching TRBD1 (6 bases). The germline V gene has CDR1 ENHRY and CDR2 SYGVKD. V shed 2 bases and J shed 5 bases, with 10 bases lying between them. CDR3 length: 15 residues. The CDR3 protein is CAISERTEDNSPLHF. CDR3 coding DNA: TGTGCCATCAGTGAGCGGACAGAAGATAATTCACCCCTCCACTTT.

The rearrangement links TRBV28 to TRBJ2-1; 15 nucleotides line up with TRBD2. Per the germline V gene, CDR1 is MDHEN and CDR2 is SYDVKM. The length of the CDR3 is 16 residues. Losses at the gene ends were 2 bases for V and 7 bases for J; bases not matched to a gene: 3. The DNA of the CDR3 is TGTGCCAGCAGTTTAGGACTAGCGGGAGGGTTGAATGAGCAGTTCTTC. Translation: CASSLGLAGGLNEQFF.

This chain connects TRBV2 to TRBJ1-1; D gene unclear. Trimming left V 0 bases short and J 5 bases short, with 4 bases between. Germline CDR1 SNHLY, CDR2 FYNNEI. The CDR3 contains 12 residues. The CDR3 sequence: CASSEAETEAFF. The CDR3 DNA is TGTGCCAGCAGTGAAGCTGAGACTGAAGCTTTCTTT.

Details on this clone: A read error may account for a junction end that differs from germline. The chain links TRBV7-7 to TRBJ2-1, with 7 bases identical to TRBD1. Per the germline V gene, CDR1 is SSHAT and CDR2 is FNYEAQ (reference sequence). This CDR3 contains 13 residues. The CDR3 nucleotides read TGTGCTAGCAGCCCTGACAGGGCAGTCGAGCAGTTCTTC. This codes for CASSPDRAVEQFF.

CDR3 nucleotides: TGCGCCAGCAGCCAAGCCACAGGGGTCGGATCCTACGAGCAGTACTTC. Translation: CASSQATGVGSYEQYF. V is TRBV4-1 and J is TRBJ2-7; 7 positions match TRBD1. CDR1 is MGHRA and CDR2 is YSYEKL in the germline V gene. This CDR3 is built from 16 residues. The ends lost 1 base at V and 1 base at J; junction bases unmatched: 7.

This rearrangement joins TRBV15 to TRBJ1-5, with D possibly matching TRBD1 (5 bases). The CDR3 totals 14 residues. Germline values: CDR1 LNHNV, CDR2 YYDKDF (reference sequence). V was pared by 7 bases and J by 3 bases, with 13 bases between. The CDR3 sequence is CATTSDRINQPQHF. The CDR3 DNA reads as TGTGCCACCACCTCAGACAGAATCAATCAGCCCCAGCATTTT.